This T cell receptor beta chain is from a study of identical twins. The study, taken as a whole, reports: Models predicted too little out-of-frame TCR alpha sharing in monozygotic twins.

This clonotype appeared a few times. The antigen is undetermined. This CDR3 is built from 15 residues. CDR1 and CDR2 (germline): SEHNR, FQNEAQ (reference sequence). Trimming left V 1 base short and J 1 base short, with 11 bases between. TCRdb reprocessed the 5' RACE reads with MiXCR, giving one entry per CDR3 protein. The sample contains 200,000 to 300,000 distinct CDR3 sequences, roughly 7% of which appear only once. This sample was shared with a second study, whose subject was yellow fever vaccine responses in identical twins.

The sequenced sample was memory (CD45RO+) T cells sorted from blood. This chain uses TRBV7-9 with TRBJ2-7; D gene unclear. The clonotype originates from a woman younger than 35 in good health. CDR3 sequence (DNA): TGTGCCAGCAGCTTAGTGGGCAGGAATTCCTACGAGCAGTACTTC. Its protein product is CASSLVGRNSYEQYF.